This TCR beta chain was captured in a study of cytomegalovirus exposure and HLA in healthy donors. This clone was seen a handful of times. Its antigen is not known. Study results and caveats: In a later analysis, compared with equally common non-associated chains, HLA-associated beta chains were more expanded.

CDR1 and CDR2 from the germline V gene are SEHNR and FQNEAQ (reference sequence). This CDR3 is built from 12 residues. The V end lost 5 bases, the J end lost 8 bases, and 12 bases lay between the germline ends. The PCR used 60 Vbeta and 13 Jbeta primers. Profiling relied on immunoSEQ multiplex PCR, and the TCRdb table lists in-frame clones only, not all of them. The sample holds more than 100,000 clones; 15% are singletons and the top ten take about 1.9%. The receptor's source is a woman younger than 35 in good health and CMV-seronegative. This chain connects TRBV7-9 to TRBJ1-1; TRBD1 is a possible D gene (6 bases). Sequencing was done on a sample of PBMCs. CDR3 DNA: TGTGCCAGCAGCCTTAACAGGGAAGAAGCTTTCTTT. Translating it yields CASSLNREEAFF.